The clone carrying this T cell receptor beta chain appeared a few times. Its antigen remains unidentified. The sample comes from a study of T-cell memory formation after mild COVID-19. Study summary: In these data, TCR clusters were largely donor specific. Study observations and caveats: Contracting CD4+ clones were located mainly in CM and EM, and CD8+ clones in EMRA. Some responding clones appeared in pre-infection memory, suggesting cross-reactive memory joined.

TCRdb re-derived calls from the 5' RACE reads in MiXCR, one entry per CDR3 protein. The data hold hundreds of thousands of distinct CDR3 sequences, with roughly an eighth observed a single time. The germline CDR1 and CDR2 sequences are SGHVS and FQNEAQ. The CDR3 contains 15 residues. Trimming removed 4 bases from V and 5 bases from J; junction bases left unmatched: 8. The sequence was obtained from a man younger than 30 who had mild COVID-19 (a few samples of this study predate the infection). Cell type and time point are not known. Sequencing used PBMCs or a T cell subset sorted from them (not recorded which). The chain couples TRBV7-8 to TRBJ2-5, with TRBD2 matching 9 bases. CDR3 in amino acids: CASSSLAGEGETQYF. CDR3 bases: TGTGCCAGCAGCTCCTTAGCGGGGGAGGGGGAGACCCAGTACTTC.